What follows are 27 T cell receptor beta chains derived from one specimen sequenced in a study of cytomegalovirus exposure and HLA in healthy donors (dated by TCRdb to 2015 to 2018). Library preparation was by the immunoSEQ multiplex PCR assay. A mixture of 60 forward primers for TCR Vbeta segments and 13 reverse primers for TCR Jbeta segments was used in the multiplex PCR. As stored in TCRdb, this immuneACCESS dataset retains in-frame rearrangements with V and J assigned. A fraction of the clones does not appear; measured against another copy, unresolved V genes explain less than half of the discrepancy, and the remainder lacks a known reason. The sample table contains over 150,000 clones; only one count was recorded for approximately 84% of them. Of the sample, 2.5% is held by the ten largest clones. What was sequenced was PBMCs. The source is a man between 25 and 39 years old in good health and CMV-seropositive.

The chain couples TRBV7-2 to TRBJ2-7; a weak D match, TRBD2 (5 bases). The germline V gene has CDR1 SGHTA and CDR2 FQGNSA. Trimming removed 5 bases from V and 0 bases from J, with 20 bases in between. This CDR3 is built from 17 residues. The CDR3: CASSQPPRAGLSYEQYF. The CDR3 DNA sequence: TGTGCCAGCAGCCAGCCCCCTCGGGCGGGCCTCTCCTACGAGCAGTACTTC.

In its sample, this clone was seen once. The DNA of the CDR3 is TGTGCCAGCAGTTACGGTCGGGCCCAGTACTTC. This sequence encodes CASSYGRAQYF. The chain employs TRBV6-5 and TRBJ2-5; no clear D. The CDR3 runs 11 residues. Germline CDR1 and CDR2: MNHEY and SVGAGI. V was trimmed by 2 bases and J by 9 bases, leaving 7 bases between them.

A single count supports this clone. V usage is TRBV5-1 and J usage is TRBJ2-5, with 9 bases fitting TRBD1. CDR1 and CDR2 from the germline V gene are SGHRS and YFSETQ. J gave up 5 bases and V 0 bases, and 5 bases lay outside the gene matches. The CDR3 runs to 15 residues. The CDR3 region has the DNA TGCGCCAGCAGCTTGGCCGGGGACAGGGTGGAGACCCAGTACTTC. This sequence encodes CASSLAGDRVETQYF. The full variable domain, in which reference TRBV5-1 and TRBJ2-5 provide the parts outside the CDR3, is KAGVTQTPRYLIKTRGQQVTLSCSPISGHRSVSWYQQTPGQGLQFLFEYFSETQRNKGNFPGRFSGRQFSNSRSEMNVSTLELGDSALYLCASSLAGDRVETQYFGPGTRLLVL.

The rearrangement links TRBV7-2 to TRBJ2-3; TRBD2 is a possible D gene (5 bases). The V end lost 3 bases, the J end lost 6 bases, and 13 bases lay between the germline ends. The CDR3 consists of 14 residues. Germline values: CDR1 SGHTA, CDR2 FQGNSA. CDR3 DNA sequence: TGTGCCAGCAGCTTTAGCAGTTCGGGGGATACGCAGTATTTT. Translating it yields CASSFSSSGDTQYF.

The chain carries TRBV9 and TRBJ1-3; possible D gene TRBD1, 6 bases. CDR1 and CDR2 from the germline V gene are SGDLS and YYNGEE. V shed 4 bases and J shed 6 bases, with 26 bases lying between them. CDR3 length: 18 residues. The chain's CDR3 is CASSSPIRDPKGVNTIYF. DNA of the CDR3: TGTGCCAGCAGCTCCCCGATTCGAGACCCTAAGGGGGTAAACACCATATATTTT.

The J gene is TRBJ2-5, the V gene TRBV14; D is unresolved. This CDR3 has 14 amino acids. Germline V lookup: CDR1 SGHDN, CDR2 FVKESK. V was cut by 4 bases and J by 7 bases, with 16 bases left in between. The CDR3 reads CASSRPGRARTQYF. The CDR3 DNA reads TGTGCCAGCAGCCGCCCGGGTCGAGCGCGGACCCAGTACTTC.

V gene TRBV18 combines with J gene TRBJ1-2; tentative D call: TRBD1 (6 bases). Germline V gene sequence: CDR1 KGHSH, CDR2 LQKENI. Trimming took 2 bases from V and 3 from J, leaving 13 bases between them. This CDR3 comprises 15 residues. CDR3 region: CASSPGQPVYYGYTF. In DNA form, the CDR3 reads TGTGCCAGCTCACCAGGACAGCCGGTATACTATGGCTACACCTTC. The variable domain in full, with the rest retrieved from reference TRBV18 and TRBJ1-2, is NAGVMQNPRHLVRRRGQEARLRCSPMKGHSHVYWYRQLPEEGLKFMVYLQKENIIDESGMPKERFSAEFPKEGPSILRIQQVVRGDSAAYFCASSPGQPVYYGYTFGSGTRLTVV.

CDR3: CSVEWGQLAFF. The CDR3 DNA follows: TGCAGTGTAGAGTGGGGGCAGTTGGCTTTCTTT. The V gene is TRBV20-1, the J gene TRBJ1-1, with D tentatively TRBD1 (6 bases). The CDR3 runs 11 residues. CDR1 and CDR2 (germline): DFQATT, SNEGSKA (reference sequence). V was cut by 7 bases and J by 11 bases, with 17 bases left in between.

The V and J genes are TRBV4-3 and TRBJ1-1; D possibly corresponds to TRBD1 (6 bases). Between the trimmed V and J ends, which lost 4 bases and 1 base, there was a span of 13 bases. CDR3 length: 15 amino acids. CDR1 and CDR2 from the germline V gene are LGHNA and YSLEER. Written as DNA, the CDR3 is TGCGCCAGCAGCCCCAAACAGGGCCCGAACACTGAAGCTTTCTTT. Protein product: CASSPKQGPNTEAFF.

The V call is TRBV4-3, the J call TRBJ1-4; D may be TRBD1 (5 bases). Germline assignment: CDR1 LGHNA and CDR2 YSLEER. This CDR3 contains 13 residues. The V and J ends lost 3 bases and 8 bases respectively, with 10 bases between them. This CDR3 reads CASSQGRWEKLFF. DNA for the CDR3: TGCGCCAGCAGCCAGGGGCGGTGGGAAAAACTGTTTTTT.

V and J are TRBV4-3 and TRBJ1-6, with a possible D match to TRBD1 (6 bases). This CDR3 has 16 residues. Germline V CDR1 and CDR2: LGHNA, YSLEER. Between the trimmed V and J ends, which lost 4 bases and 5 bases, there was a span of 15 bases. The CDR3 DNA follows: TGCGCCAGCAGCCCAAAATTGGGACAAAATAATTCACCCCTCCACTTT. Translating gives CASSPKLGQNNSPLHF.

This clone was counted a few times. The chain carries TRBV7-9 and TRBJ1-1; no clear D. Germline CDR1 SEHNR, CDR2 FQNEAQ (reference sequence). The germline V and J ends were trimmed by 2 bases and 6 bases, with 7 bases remaining between them. This CDR3 has 12 amino acids. The CDR3 loop reads CASSLLLSEAFF. As DNA, the CDR3 is TGTGCCAGCAGCTTACTTTTGTCTGAAGCTTTCTTT.

This chain connects TRBV4-2 to TRBJ2-2; TRBD1 agrees at 9 bases. This CDR3 has 15 amino acids. Germline loops: CDR1 LGHNA, CDR2 YNFKEQ. The ends lost 4 bases at V and 1 base at J; junction bases unmatched: 1. The CDR3 DNA reads TGTGCCAGCAGCCTGGGACAGGGGAACACCGGGGAGCTGTTTTTT. Residues: CASSLGQGNTGELFF.

This clone was detected once. The chain joins TRBV19 to TRBJ2-3; 12 bases line up with TRBD2. The CDR3 has 15 amino acids. Germline V gives CDR1 LNHDA, CDR2 SQIVND (reference sequence). The trim removed 7 bases at V and 4 bases at J, leaving 6 bases unmatched. CDR3 sequence reads: CASTSTSGRADTQYF. In nucleotides, the CDR3 is TGTGCCAGTACCTCGACTAGCGGGAGAGCAGATACGCAGTATTTT.

The chain recombines TRBV7-3 with TRBJ2-1; the D gene is possibly TRBD1 (5 bases). CDR3 length: 15 amino acids. Deletions cut 4 bases from V and 2 bases from J, with 12 bases between. Germline CDR1 SGHTA, CDR2 FQGTGA. CDR3 loop: CASSSQGGAYNEQFF. CDR3 DNA: TGTGCCAGCAGCTCGCAGGGTGGTGCCTACAATGAGCAGTTCTTC.

The gene calls are TRBV28 and TRBJ2-2, with D hard to call. Germline assignment: CDR1 MDHEN and CDR2 SYDVKM. The CDR3 sequence is 14 residues long. The ends were cut back, 3 bases at V and 0 bases at J, with 5 bases in the middle. CDR3 DNA: TGTGCCAGCAGTTTCGGAGCGAACACCGGGGAGCTGTTTTTT. This translates into CASSFGANTGELFF.

The chain employs TRBV7-9 and TRBJ1-4; 9 bases are a match to TRBD1. The CDR3 runs to 17 residues. Germline V gives CDR1 SEHNR, CDR2 FQNEAQ (reference sequence). J was trimmed by 8 bases and V by 5 bases; bases with no gene match: 15. The CDR3: CASSPRQGVRGSEKLFF. Written as DNA, the CDR3 is TGTGCCAGCAGCCCAAGACAGGGGGTCAGGGGAAGCGAAAAACTGTTTTTT.

This chain links TRBV6-1 with TRBJ1-5; a possible D gene is TRBD1 (6 bases). The CDR3 has 15 amino acids. V dropped 6 bases and J dropped 1 base, with 13 bases sitting between them. Germline-derived CDR1 and CDR2 are MNHNS and SASEGT. The CDR3 DNA reads TGTGCCAGCAGCTTAGGACAGTTCAGCAATCAGCCCCAGCATTTT. Protein: CASSLGQFSNQPQHF.

The chain uses TRBV6-6 and TRBJ1-4; the D gene is possibly TRBD1 (6 bases). Trimming shortened V by 4 bases and J by 5 bases, and 14 bases separated the two germline ends. Germline V gives CDR1 MNHNY, CDR2 SVGAGI (reference sequence). The length of the CDR3 is 15 residues. The CDR3 nucleotides are TGTGCCAGCAGTTTCTCAGGGGTCAGCAATGAAAAACTGTTTTTT. It is translated as CASSFSGVSNEKLFF.

The rearrangement uses TRBV29-1 and TRBJ2-7, with TRBD2 matching 16 bases. Germline-derived CDR1 and CDR2 are SQVTM and ANQGSEA. The V segment lost 3 bases and the J segment 6 bases; nucleotides outside the gene matches: 5. This CDR3 is 15 amino acids long. Written as DNA, the CDR3 is TGCAGCGTTGAGGGACTAGCGGGAGGGCCGGGCGAGCAGTACTTC. Its translation: CSVEGLAGGPGEQYF.

This clone was observed once. V is TRBV27 and J is TRBJ1-2; possible D gene TRBD1, 6 bases. CDR3 length equals 15 residues. CDR1 and CDR2 from the germline V gene are MNHEY and SMNVEV (reference sequence). Trimming shortened V by 4 bases and J by 6 bases, and 18 bases separated the two germline ends. CDR3 nucleotides: TGTGCCAGCAGTTACCACGTCACCGGGACAAATGGCTACACCTTC. As protein: CASSYHVTGTNGYTF.

The chain links TRBV7-8 to TRBJ2-7; D might be TRBD1 (6 bases). Germline CDR1 is SGHVS and CDR2 is FQNEAQ. The CDR3 runs 13 residues. The V and J ends lost 1 base and 6 bases respectively, with 10 bases between them. The CDR3 DNA is TGTGCCAGCAGCTTAGTACGAGGGGGCGAGCAGTACTTC. This encodes CASSLVRGGEQYF.

V usage is TRBV10-2 and J usage is TRBJ1-4, with 7 nucleotides matching TRBD1. Per the germline V gene, CDR1 is WSHSY and CDR2 is SAAADI. The CDR3 spans 15 residues. The trim removed 4 bases at V and 5 bases at J, leaving 7 bases unmatched. The CDR3 protein is CASSAGQGGNEKLFF. In DNA, the CDR3 is TGCGCCAGCAGTGCCGGGCAGGGGGGAAATGAAAAACTGTTTTTT.

The chain recombines TRBV18 with TRBJ2-1; the match to TRBD2 covers 11 bases. V dropped 8 bases and J dropped 0; count of bases not matched to a gene: 6. The CDR3 runs 16 residues. Germline V gives CDR1 KGHSH, CDR2 LQKENI. CDR3 sequence reads: CASAITSGSSYNEQFF. The CDR3 coding sequence is TGTGCCAGCGCGATAACTAGCGGGAGCTCCTACAATGAGCAGTTCTTC.

V usage is TRBV4-3 and J usage is TRBJ2-4, with 13 bases lining up with TRBD2. The CDR3 runs 16 residues. The junction had 6 bases not matched to a gene; V was cut back by 4 bases and J by 6 bases. Germline V gene data show CDR1 as LGHNA and CDR2 as YSLEER. CDR3 bases: TGCGCCAGCAGCCTCGGACTAGCGGGAGCGGCAAACATTCAGTACTTC. Translated: CASSLGLAGAANIQYF.

The chain combines TRBV2 with TRBJ1-2; D is perhaps TRBD1 (6 bases). The V end lost 5 bases, the J end lost 8 bases, and 18 bases lay between the germline ends. The CDR3 spans 14 residues. Germline values: CDR1 SNHLY, CDR2 FYNNEI. CDR3 amino acids: CASSSTQGMEGYTF. CDR3 DNA: TGTGCCAGCAGTTCAACTCAGGGGATGGAGGGCTACACCTTC.

The chain combines TRBV6-1 with TRBJ2-7; 11 bases match TRBD1. The CDR3 length is 15 residues. V trimming: 3 bases; J trimming: 3 bases; junction bases outside the gene matches: 4. Germline-derived CDR1 and CDR2 are MNHNS and SASEGT. The CDR3 sequence: CASSDPGTGGYEQYF. CDR3 coding DNA: TGTGCCAGCAGTGACCCCGGGACAGGGGGCTACGAGCAGTACTTC.